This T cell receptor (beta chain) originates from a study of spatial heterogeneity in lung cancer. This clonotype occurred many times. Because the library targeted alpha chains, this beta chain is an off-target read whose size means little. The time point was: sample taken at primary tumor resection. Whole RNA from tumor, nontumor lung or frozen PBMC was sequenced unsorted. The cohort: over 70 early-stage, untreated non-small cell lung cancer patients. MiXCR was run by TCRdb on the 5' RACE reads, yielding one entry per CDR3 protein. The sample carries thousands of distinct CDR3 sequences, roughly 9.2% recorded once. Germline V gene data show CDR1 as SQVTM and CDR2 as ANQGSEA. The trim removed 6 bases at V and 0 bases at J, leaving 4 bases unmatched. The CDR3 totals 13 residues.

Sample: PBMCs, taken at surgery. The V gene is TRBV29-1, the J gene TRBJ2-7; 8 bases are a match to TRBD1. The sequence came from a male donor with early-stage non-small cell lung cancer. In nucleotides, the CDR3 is TGCAGCGTCGGGGACAGGTCCTCCTACGAGCAGTACTTC. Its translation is CSVGDRSSYEQYF.